This T cell receptor (beta chain) was identified during a study of vaccination effects on CD4 cells after COVID-19. Study conclusions and caveats: Healthy vaccinees' vaccine-induced clones included only 1 of 255 that recognized common cold coronaviruses. Marked clonal contraction of both clone types appeared late after vaccination.

To note about this clone: Antigen unknown.

Viral peptide pool expansion of antigen-specific CD4+ T cells preceded sequencing in the ViraFEST assay. Following culture for around 10 days, CD4+ T cells were isolated. Libraries were prepared by immunoSEQ multiplex PCR; TCRdb keeps only in-frame clonotypes and omits some of them. Of around 54,000 clones in the sample, roughly 80% were seen once. This clonotype originated in a human donor who received a COVID-19 vaccine. The input for sequencing was CD4+ T cells from PBMCs cultured with HCoV-229E spike peptides, taken before COVID-19 vaccination.

For the CDR3, the DNA is TGTGCCAGCAGCCCCGACGGTAGCAATCAGCCCCAGCATTTT. The encoded protein is CASSPDGSNQPQHF. This chain joins TRBV7-8 and TRBJ1-5; D is uncertain. The CDR3 runs 14 residues. V lost 5 bases, J lost 0 bases, and 8 bases lay in between. Germline CDR1 and CDR2: SGHVS and FQNEAQ. Looking up the rest from reference TRBV7-8 and TRBJ1-5 gives the full variable domain: GAGVSQSPRYKVAKRGQDVALRCDPISGHVSLFWYQQALGQGPEFLTYFQNEAQLDKSGLPSDRFFAERPEGSVSTLKIQRTQQEDSAVYLCASSPDGSNQPQHFGDGTRLSIL.